This TCR beta chain was documented in a study of cytomegalovirus exposure and HLA in healthy donors. Study results and caveats: It was in a later analysis that TCR association rates were seen to vary by HLA locus, highest for DRB1 and lowest for HLA-C.

A word on this clone: The antigen remains undetermined.

Unmatched junction bases numbered 10, after V lost 3 bases and J lost 2 bases. The CDR3 totals 17 residues. In germline, CDR1 is MNHNS, CDR2 SASEGT. 60 Vbeta and 13 Jbeta primers were used in PCR. The repertoire was sequenced with immunoSEQ multiplex PCR; TCRdb's copy has only in-frame clones and lacks some. The repertoire holds approximately 110,000 clones, with about three quarters as singletons. V is TRBV6-1 and J is TRBJ2-7, with 10 bases identical to TRBD2. Sequences were obtained from PBMCs. This receptor was identified in a female donor in good health and CMV-seropositive. Here the CDR3 reads CASSDAGITSGAYEQYF. The CDR3 region has the DNA TGTGCCAGCAGTGACGCGGGTATAACTAGCGGGGCCTACGAGCAGTACTTC.